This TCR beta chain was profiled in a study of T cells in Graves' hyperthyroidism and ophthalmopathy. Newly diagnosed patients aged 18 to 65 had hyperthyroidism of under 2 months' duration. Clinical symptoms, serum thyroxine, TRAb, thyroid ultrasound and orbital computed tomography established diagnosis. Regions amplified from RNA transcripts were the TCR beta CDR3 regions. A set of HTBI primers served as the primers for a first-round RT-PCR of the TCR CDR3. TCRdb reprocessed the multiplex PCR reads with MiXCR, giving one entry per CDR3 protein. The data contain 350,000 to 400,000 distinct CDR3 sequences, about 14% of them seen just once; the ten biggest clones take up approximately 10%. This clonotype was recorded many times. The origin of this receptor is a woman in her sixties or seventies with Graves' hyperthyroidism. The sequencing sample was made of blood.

The CDR3 is CASSPESIEQFF. The CDR3 DNA sequence: TGTGCCAGCTCACCGGAATCAATCGAGCAGTTCTTC. The chain joins TRBV18 to TRBJ2-1; no clear D gene. V lost 3 bases to trimming and J lost 10 bases, with 10 bases between them. The CDR3 loop spans 12 amino acids. Germline loops: CDR1 KGHSH, CDR2 LQKENI.